The source of this T cell receptor beta chain is a study of blood T cell repertoires in COVID-19. This table comes from immunoSEQ multiplex PCR, and its TCRdb copy is limited to in-frame clones, with some not included. The table lists approximately 70,000 clones, more than 65% of them singletons. The source is a woman in her fifties or sixties with acute or convalescent COVID-19. The source material was peripheral blood.

CDR3 amino acids: CASSLMGQVTDEQYF. Here the CDR3 DNA reads TGTGCCAGCAGTTTGATGGGACAGGTGACCGACGAGCAGTACTTC. The rearrangement links TRBV28 to TRBJ2-7, with TRBD1 identical over 8 bases. The V segment lost 3 bases and the J segment 5 bases; nucleotides outside the gene matches: 9. The CDR3 has 15 residues. The V gene's germline CDR1 is MDHEN and CDR2 SYDVKM.